The source of this T cell receptor (beta chain) is a study of blood T cells in healthy people across ages. Whole-study findings and limits: Across the age range, TCR beta diversity per million T cells fell in a roughly linear way.

In the case of this clonotype: No antigen is known for it.

Using a J-beta primer mix together with a sample-barcoded 5' primer, a second PCR was run for roughly 7 to 11 cycles. TCRdb recomputed calls from the 5' RACE reads with MiXCR, one row per CDR3 protein. This repertoire shows about 1.4 million distinct CDR3 sequences, roughly 60% found once; its top ten account for over 5.5%. Germline-derived CDR1 and CDR2 are LGHDT and YNNKEL (reference sequence). Trimming cost V 3 bases and J 7 bases; bases outside gene matches: 12. The CDR3 sequence is 16 residues long. The TCR originated in a man younger than 35 in good health. The chain carries TRBV3-1 and TRBJ2-1; 7 positions agree with TRBD1. The specimen was blood. The CDR3, as DNA: TGTGCCAGCAGCCATGCCGGGACAGAAAATGGGAATGAGCAGTTCTTC. This translates into CASSHAGTENGNEQFF.